This TCR beta chain was captured by sequencing in a study of blood T cells in healthy people across ages. Together with a sample-barcoded 5' primer, a J-beta primer mix was included in a second PCR lasting roughly 6 to 12 cycles. TCRdb itself ran the 5' RACE reads through MiXCR, one entry per CDR3 protein. This repertoire shows 650,000 to 1,000,000 distinct CDR3 sequences, around 34% found once; its top ten account for over 10%. Investigators took around 11 milliliters of peripheral blood from every donor. Researchers isolated at least 6.5 million PBMCs per sample. The extraction recovered at least 6 micrograms of total RNA per sample. Germline V gene lookup returns CDR1 DFQATT and CDR2 SNEGSKA (reference sequence). J gave up 12 bases and V 0 bases, and 11 bases lay outside the gene matches. CDR3 size: 14 residues.

The chain employs TRBV20-1 and TRBJ2-1; 7 bases are a match to TRBD2. The TCR was taken from a man between 18 and 29 years old in good health. The sequenced sample was blood. The CDR3 reads CSAREVTSRFSQFF. The CDR3 region has the DNA TGCAGTGCTAGAGAGGTGACTAGCAGGTTTTCGCAGTTCTTC.